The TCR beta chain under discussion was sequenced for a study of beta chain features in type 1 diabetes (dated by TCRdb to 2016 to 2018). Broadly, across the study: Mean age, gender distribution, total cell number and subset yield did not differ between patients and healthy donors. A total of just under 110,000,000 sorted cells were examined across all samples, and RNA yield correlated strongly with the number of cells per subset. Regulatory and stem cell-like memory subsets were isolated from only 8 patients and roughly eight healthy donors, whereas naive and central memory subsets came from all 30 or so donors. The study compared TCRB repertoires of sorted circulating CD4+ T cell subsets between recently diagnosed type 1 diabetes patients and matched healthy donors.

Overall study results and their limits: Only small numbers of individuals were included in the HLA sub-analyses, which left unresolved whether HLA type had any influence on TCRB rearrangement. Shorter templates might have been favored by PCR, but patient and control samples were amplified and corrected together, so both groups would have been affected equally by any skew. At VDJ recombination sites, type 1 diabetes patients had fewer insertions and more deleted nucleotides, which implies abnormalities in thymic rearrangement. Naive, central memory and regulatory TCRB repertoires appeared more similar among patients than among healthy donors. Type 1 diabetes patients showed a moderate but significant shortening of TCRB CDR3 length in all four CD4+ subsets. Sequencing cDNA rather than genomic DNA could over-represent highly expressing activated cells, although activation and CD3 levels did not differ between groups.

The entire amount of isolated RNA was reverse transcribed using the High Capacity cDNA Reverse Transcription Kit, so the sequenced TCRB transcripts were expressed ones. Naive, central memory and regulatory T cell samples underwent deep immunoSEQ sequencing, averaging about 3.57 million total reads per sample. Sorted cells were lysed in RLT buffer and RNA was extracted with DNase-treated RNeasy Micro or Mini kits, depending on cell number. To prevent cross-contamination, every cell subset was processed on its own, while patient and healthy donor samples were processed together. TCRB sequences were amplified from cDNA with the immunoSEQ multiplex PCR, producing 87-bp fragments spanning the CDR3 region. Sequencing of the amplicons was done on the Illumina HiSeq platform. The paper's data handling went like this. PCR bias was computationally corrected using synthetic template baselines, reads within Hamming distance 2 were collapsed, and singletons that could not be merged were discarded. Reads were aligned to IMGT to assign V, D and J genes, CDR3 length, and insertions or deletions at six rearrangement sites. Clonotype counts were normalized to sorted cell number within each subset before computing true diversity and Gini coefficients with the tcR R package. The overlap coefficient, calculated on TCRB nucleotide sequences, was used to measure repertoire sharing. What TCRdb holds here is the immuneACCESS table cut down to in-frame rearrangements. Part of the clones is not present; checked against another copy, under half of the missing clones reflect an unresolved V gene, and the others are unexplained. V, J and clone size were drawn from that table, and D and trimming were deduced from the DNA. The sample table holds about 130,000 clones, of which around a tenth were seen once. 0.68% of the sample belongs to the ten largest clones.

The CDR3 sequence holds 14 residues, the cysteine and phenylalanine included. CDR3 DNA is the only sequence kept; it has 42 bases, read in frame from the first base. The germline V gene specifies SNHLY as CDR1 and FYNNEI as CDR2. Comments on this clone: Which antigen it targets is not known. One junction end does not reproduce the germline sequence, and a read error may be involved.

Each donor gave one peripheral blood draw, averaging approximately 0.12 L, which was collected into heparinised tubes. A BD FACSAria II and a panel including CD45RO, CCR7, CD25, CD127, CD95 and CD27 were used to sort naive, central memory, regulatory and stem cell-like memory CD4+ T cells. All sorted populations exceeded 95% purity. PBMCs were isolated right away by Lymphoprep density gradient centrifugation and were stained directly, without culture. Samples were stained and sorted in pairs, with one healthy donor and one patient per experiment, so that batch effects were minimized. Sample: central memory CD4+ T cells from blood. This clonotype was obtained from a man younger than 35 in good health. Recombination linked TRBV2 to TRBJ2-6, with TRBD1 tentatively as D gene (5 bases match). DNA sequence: TGTGCCAGCAGAGAAAATTCTGGGGCCAACGTCCTGACCTTC. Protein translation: CASRENSGANVLTF.